The entry below describes one T cell receptor (beta chain). No antigen is known for it. 60 Vbeta and 13 Jbeta primers were used in PCR. TCRdb keeps only in-frame clones here, not all; method: immunoSEQ multiplex PCR. The sample carries around 50,000 clones, roughly 53% recorded once. This sample is part of a study of cytomegalovirus exposure and HLA in healthy donors. Turning to the study itself: As an earlier analysis found, around 200 million T cells yielded about 120 million unique TCR beta sequences.

Broader study findings: The study designated about 160 TCR beta chains cytomegalovirus-associated. Confirmation in vitro established that three CMV-associated chains were specific for CMV antigens.

The sequencing input was PBMCs. The sequence derives from a human donor in good health.

This CDR3 reads CAWTVQTEYEQYF. Here the CDR3 DNA reads TGTGCCTGGACTGTACAAACCGAATACGAGCAGTACTTC. This sequence joins TRBV30 and TRBJ2-7, with D hard to call. Germline V gives CDR1 GTSNPN, CDR2 SVGIG (reference sequence). V gave up 4 bases and J gave up 4 bases, with 14 bases separating them. This CDR3 region has 13 residues.